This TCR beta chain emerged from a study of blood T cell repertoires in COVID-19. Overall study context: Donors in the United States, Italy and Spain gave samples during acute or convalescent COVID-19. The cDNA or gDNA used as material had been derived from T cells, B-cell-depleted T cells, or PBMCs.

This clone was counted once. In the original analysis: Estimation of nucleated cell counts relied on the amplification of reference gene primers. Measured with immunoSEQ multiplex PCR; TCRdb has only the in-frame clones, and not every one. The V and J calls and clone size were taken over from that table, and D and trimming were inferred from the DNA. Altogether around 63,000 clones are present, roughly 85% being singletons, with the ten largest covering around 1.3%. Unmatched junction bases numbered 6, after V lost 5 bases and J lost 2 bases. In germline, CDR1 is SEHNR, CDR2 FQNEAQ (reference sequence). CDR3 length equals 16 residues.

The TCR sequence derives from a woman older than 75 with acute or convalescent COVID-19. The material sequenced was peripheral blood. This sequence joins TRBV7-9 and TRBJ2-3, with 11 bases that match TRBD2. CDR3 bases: TGTGCCAGCAGCCCCGGGACTAGCGGTTACACAGATACGCAGTATTTT. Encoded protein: CASSPGTSGYTDTQYF.